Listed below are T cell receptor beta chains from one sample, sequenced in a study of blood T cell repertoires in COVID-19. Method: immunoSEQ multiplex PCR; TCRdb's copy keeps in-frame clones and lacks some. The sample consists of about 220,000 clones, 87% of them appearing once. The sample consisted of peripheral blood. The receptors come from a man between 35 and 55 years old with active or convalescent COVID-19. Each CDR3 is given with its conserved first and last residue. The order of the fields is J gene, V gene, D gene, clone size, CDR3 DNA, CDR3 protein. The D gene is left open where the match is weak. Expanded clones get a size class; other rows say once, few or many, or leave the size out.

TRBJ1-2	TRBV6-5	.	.	TGTGCCAGCAGGCCTTTACGGGGAGCTAACTATGGCTACACCTTC	CASRPLRGANYGYTF
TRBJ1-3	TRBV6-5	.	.	TGTGCCAGCAGTCCCGGACACAACGGAAACACCATATATTTT	CASSPGHNGNTIYF
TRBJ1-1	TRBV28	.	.	TGTGCCAGCAGGACCTCCGGAGTGAACACTGAAGCTTTCTTT	CASRTSGVNTEAFF
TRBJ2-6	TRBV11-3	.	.	TGTGCCAGCAGCAAGAGCCTCTCTGGGGCCAACGTCCTGACTTTC	CASSKSLSGANVLTF
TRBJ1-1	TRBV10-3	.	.	TGTGCCATCAGTGAGTCCCAGGGGAACACTGAAGCTTTCTTT	CAISESQGNTEAFF
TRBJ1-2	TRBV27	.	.	TGTGCCAGCAGGGACAGTGCAACCTACTATGGCTACACCTTC	CASRDSATYYGYTF
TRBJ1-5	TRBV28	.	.	TGTGCCAGCAGGTCCGGACGAGCGCGGGCGGACCAGCCCCAGCATTTT	CASRSGRARADQPQHF
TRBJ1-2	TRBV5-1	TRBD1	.	TGCGCCAGCACCATATCCCCCCAGGGACAGTCGTACTATGGCTACACCTTC	CASTISPQGQSYYGYTF
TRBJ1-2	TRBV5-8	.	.	TGTGCCAGCAGCGTAGGGGGAGTTCCCTATGGCTACACCTTC	CASSVGGVPYGYTF
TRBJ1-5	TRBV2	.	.	TGTGCCAGCAGTGAATACCGGACAAGCAATCAGCCCCAGCATTTT	CASSEYRTSNQPQHF
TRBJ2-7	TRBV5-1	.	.	TGCGCCAGCAGAGTCGGGGGGCCAGGGGAGCAGTACTTC	CASRVGGPGEQYF
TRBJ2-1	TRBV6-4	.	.	TGTGCCAGCAGTGAGGAGGGGAGCTCCTACAATGAGCAGTTCTTC	CASSEEGSSYNEQFF
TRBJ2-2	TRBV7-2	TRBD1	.	TGTGCCAGCAGCCCACGAAGGGACAGTTCAGGGGAGCTGTTTTTT	CASSPRRDSSGELFF
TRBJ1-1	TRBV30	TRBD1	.	TGTGCCTGGAGGGGACAGGGGATAACTGAAGCTTTCTTT	CAWRGQGITEAFF
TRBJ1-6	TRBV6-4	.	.	TGTGCCAGCAGTGAAGGCAGCCAGGGCTCACCCCTCCACTTT	CASSEGSQGSPLHF
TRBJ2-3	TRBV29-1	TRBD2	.	TGCAGCGTCCTACTAGCGGGGGGCGTAGATACGCAGTATTTT	CSVLLAGGVDTQYF
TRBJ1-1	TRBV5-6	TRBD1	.	TGTGCCAGCAGCTTGTCCCGGACAGGGTCGGCTTTCTTT	CASSLSRTGSAFF
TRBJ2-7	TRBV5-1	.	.	TGCGCCAGCAGCTTGGGGCAGATCTACGAGCAGTACTTC	CASSLGQIYEQYF
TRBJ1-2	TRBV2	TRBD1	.	TGTGCCAGCAGTGCTGGGACAGGGGGTAGCTATGGCTACACCTTC	CASSAGTGGSYGYTF
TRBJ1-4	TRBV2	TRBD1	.	TGTGCCACCTCGACAGGGGGACCTGAAAAACTGTTTTTT	CATSTGGPEKLFF
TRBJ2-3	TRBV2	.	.	TGTGCCACTTCAGCCGGGACTCATAGCACAGATACGCAGTATTTT	CATSAGTHSTDTQYF
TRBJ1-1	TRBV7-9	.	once	TGTGCCAGCTTAGGAGGGAATATGAACACTGAAGCTTTCTTT	CASLGGNMNTEAFF
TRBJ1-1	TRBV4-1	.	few	TGCGCCAGCAGCCAGCAAATTAACCCCCCCGGGGGAAGGTTCAAGAACACTGAAGCTTTCTTT	CASSQQINPPGGRFKNTEAFF
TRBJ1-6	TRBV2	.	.	TGTGCCAGCAGCGAGGGACTCAATCAACGTTCACCCCTCCACTTT	CASSEGLNQRSPLHF
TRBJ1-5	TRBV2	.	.	TGTGCCAGCAGTGAAGAAACAGCGGGGCAGCCCCAGCATTTT	CASSEETAGQPQHF
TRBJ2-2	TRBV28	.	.	TGTGCCAGCAGTGAGGGTCCCGGGGAGCTGTTTTTT	CASSEGPGELFF